The clone carrying this T cell receptor (beta chain) was observed once. Those enrolled in Seattle joined during active infection and were followed longitudinally afterward. The data were taken from a study of blood T cell repertoires in COVID-19. Study summary: Whether acute or convalescent, the COVID-19 samples came from the United States, Italy and Spain.

In the original analysis: Estimated nucleated cell counts came from reference gene primer amplification. TCRdb's table, derived via immunoSEQ multiplex PCR, lists solely in-frame clones and lacks some. The V and J calls and the clone size are those of that table, but D and trimming were determined from the DNA. The profile shows about 88,000 clones, 90% of them singletons. The specimen was peripheral blood. The TCR was taken from a young man with COVID-19, enrolled during active disease.

The CDR3 DNA reads TGTGCCTGGTCCAGGGGAGCCTATGGCTACACCTTC. Residues: CAWSRGAYGYTF. The rearrangement joins TRBV30 to TRBJ1-2; D possibly corresponds to TRBD1 (6 bases). Trimming shortened V by 5 bases and J by 4 bases, and 11 bases separated the two germline ends. The CDR3 spans 12 residues. Germline V lookup: CDR1 GTSNPN, CDR2 SVGIG (reference sequence).